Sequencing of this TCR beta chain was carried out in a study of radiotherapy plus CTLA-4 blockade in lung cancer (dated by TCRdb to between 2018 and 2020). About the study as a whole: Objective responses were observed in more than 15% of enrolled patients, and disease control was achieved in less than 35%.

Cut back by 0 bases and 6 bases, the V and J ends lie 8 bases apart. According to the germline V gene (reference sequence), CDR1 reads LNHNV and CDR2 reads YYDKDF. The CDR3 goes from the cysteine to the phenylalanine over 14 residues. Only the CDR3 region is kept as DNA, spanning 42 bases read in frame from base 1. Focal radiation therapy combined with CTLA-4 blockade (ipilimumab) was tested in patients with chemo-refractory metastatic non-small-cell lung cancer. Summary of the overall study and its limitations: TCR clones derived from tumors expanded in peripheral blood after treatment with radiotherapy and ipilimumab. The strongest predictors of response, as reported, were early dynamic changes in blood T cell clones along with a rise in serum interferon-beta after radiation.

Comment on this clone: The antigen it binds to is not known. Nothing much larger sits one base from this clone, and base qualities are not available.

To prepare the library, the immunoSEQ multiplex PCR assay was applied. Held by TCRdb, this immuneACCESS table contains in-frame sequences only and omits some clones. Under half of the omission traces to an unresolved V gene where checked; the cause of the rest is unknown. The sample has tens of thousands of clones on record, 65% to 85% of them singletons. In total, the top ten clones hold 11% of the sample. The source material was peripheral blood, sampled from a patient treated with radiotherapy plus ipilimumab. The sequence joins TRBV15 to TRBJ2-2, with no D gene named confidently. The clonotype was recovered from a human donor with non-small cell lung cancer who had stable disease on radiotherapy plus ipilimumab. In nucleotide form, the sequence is TGTGCCACCAGCAGAGAACGGGCGGCCGGGGAGCTGTTTTTT. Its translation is CATSRERAAGELFF.